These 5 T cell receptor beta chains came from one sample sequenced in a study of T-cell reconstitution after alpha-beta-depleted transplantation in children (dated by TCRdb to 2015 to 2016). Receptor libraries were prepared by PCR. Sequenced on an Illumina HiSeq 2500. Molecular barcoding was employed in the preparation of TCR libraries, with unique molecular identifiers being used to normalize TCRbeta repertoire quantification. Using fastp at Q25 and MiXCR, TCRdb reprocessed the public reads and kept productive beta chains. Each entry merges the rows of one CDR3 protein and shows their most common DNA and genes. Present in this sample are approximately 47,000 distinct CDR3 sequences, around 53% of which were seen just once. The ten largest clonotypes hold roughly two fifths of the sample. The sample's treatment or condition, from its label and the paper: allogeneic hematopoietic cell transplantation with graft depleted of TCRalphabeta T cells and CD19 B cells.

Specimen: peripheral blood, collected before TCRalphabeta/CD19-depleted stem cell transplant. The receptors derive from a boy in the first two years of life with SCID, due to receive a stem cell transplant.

CDR3 coding DNA: TGTGCCAGCATTCCCACTGACCCGGGACAGGCGTGGGCAGATACGCAGTATTTT. It yields the protein CASIPTDPGQAWADTQYF. V and J are TRBV5-5 and TRBJ2-3; 8 bases match TRBD1. V was pared by 6 bases and J by 4 bases, with 19 bases of the junction left unmatched. Germline values: CDR1 SGHKS, CDR2 YYEKEE (reference sequence). This CDR3 is 18 amino acids long.

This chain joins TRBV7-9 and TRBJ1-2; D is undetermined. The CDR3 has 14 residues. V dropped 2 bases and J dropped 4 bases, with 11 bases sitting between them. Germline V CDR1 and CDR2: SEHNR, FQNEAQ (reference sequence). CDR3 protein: CASSLIQLGYGYTF. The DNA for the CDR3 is TGTGCCAGCAGCTTAATCCAGTTAGGCTATGGCTACACCTTC.

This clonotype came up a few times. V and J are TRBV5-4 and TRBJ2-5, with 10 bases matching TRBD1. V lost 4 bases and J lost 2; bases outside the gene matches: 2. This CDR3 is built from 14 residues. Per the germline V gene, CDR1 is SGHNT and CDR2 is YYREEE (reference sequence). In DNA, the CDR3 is TGTGCCAGCAGCCCGGACAGGGGGCAAGAGACCCAGTACTTC. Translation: CASSPDRGQETQYF.

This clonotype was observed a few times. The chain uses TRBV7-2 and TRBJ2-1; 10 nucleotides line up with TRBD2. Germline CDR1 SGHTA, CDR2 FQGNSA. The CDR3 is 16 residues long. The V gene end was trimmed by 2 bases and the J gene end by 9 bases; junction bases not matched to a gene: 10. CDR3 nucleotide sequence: TGTGCCAGCAGCTTAAGGGCTAGCGGGGGCCATAGTGAGCAGTTCTTC. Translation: CASSLRASGGHSEQFF.

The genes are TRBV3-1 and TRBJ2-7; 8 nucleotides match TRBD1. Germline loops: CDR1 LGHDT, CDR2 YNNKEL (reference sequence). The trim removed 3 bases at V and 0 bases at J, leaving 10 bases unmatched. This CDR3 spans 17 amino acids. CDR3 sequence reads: CASSHLASGQASYEQYF. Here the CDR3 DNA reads TGTGCCAGCAGCCATCTTGCTTCGGGACAGGCCTCCTACGAGCAGTACTTC.